These 3 T cell receptor beta chains originate from one sample sequenced in a study of OX40 agonist ivuxolimab in advanced cancers. The method was immunoSEQ multiplex PCR; TCRdb's version includes in-frame clones alone and lacks a portion of them. The table records fewer than 75,000 clones, approximately 90% of them present only once. This specimen was CD4+ or CD8+ T cells sorted from blood, taken in a trial of the OX40 agonist ivuxolimab. The receptor set was obtained from an adult with an advanced solid tumor such as melanoma, head and neck, liver or kidney cancer.

V usage is TRBV7-9 and J usage is TRBJ1-1; D gene unclear. The V and J ends lost 1 base and 6 bases respectively, with 6 bases between them. CDR1 and CDR2 (germline): SEHNR, FQNEAQ (reference sequence). This CDR3 has 12 residues. The CDR3 here is CASSLVAAEAFF. In nucleotides, the CDR3 is TGTGCCAGCAGCTTAGTGGCAGCTGAAGCTTTCTTT.

The rearrangement joins TRBV7-2 to TRBJ2-3; 13 bases are shared with TRBD2. Unmatched junction bases numbered 6, after V lost 3 bases and J lost 6 bases. The CDR3 extends over 16 amino acids. The germline V gene encodes CDR1 SGHTA and CDR2 FQGNSA. The chain's CDR3 is CASSFGTSGTADTQYF. In DNA, the CDR3 is TGTGCCAGCAGCTTCGGGACTAGCGGGACCGCCGATACGCAGTATTTT.

This rearrangement joins TRBV5-8 to TRBJ1-1; a possible D gene is TRBD1 (5 bases). CDR3 length equals 14 residues. V was trimmed by 5 bases and J by 0 bases, leaving 11 bases between them. The germline V gene encodes CDR1 SGHTS and CDR2 YDEGEE. CDR3 sequence reads: CASRFWGLNTEAFF. In DNA, the CDR3 is TGTGCCAGCAGGTTCTGGGGCTTGAACACTGAAGCTTTCTTT.